Below are 28 T cell receptor beta chains sequenced from a single sample in a study of blood T cell repertoires in COVID-19. Data came from immunoSEQ multiplex PCR; TCRdb stores just in-frame clones and leaves some out. The sample lists roughly 58,000 clones; 72% were seen once. Material: PBMCs or T cells enriched from blood (not recorded which). These receptor sequences come from an older woman who had been exposed to COVID-19.

This clone has ten or more counts. V is TRBV6-4 and J is TRBJ2-3, with a weak D call TRBD1 (6 bases). CDR1 MRHNA and CDR2 SNTAGT come from the germline V gene. The ends were cut back, 6 bases at V and 8 bases at J, with 18 bases in the middle. The CDR3 runs to 14 residues. This CDR3 reads CASRPGQGPGTQYF. DNA for the CDR3: TGTGCCAGCAGGCCGGGACAAGGGCCGGGTACGCAGTATTTT.

This clone was recorded once. The V call is TRBV7-2, the J call TRBJ2-1; a weak D match, TRBD2 (7 bases). Germline CDR1 reads SGHTA; CDR2 reads FQGNSA. This CDR3 is 17 amino acids long. V was trimmed by 1 base and J by 0 bases, leaving 13 bases between them. CDR3 amino acids: CASSLVGGASSYNEQFF. The CDR3 DNA sequence: TGTGCCAGCAGCTTAGTGGGGGGGGCAAGCTCCTACAATGAGCAGTTCTTC.

The chain couples TRBV30 to TRBJ1-1; D remains ambiguous. Germline values: CDR1 GTSNPN, CDR2 SVGIG (reference sequence). This CDR3 is 18 amino acids long. The V and J ends lost 0 bases and 0 bases respectively, with 20 bases between them. For the CDR3, the DNA is TGTGCCTGGAGTGTCCGGGGAAATGGAATTGGGATGAACACTGAAGCTTTCTTT. As protein: CAWSVRGNGIGMNTEAFF.

This clone showed up just a few times. V and J are TRBV9 and TRBJ2-7, with D perhaps matching TRBD1 (7 bases). Germline V gene sequence: CDR1 SGDLS, CDR2 YYNGEE. This CDR3 is 13 amino acids long. Trimming cost V 5 bases and J 1 base, with 10 bases left between them. CDR3 bases: TGTGCCAGCAGTGCGGGACAGTCCTACGAGCAGTACTTC. It specifies CASSAGQSYEQYF. Looking up the rest from reference TRBV9 and TRBJ2-7 gives the full variable domain: DSGVTQTPKHLITATGQRVTLRCSPRSGDLSVYWYQQSLDQGLQFLIQYYNGEERAKGNILERFSAQQFPDLHSELNLSSLELGDSALYFCASSAGQSYEQYFGPGTRLTVT.

This clone was seen once. This chain connects TRBV30 to TRBJ1-2, with D unclear. The V and J ends lost 0 bases and 8 bases respectively, with 13 bases between them. CDR1 GTSNPN and CDR2 SVGIG come from the germline V gene (reference sequence). The CDR3 is 13 amino acids. In nucleotides, the CDR3 is TGTGCCTGGAGTGTAATCCGGGAAGAGGGCTACACCTTC. Amino acid sequence: CAWSVIREEGYTF.

This clone came up once. The gene calls are TRBV7-2 and TRBJ1-1; no clear D gene. V lost 9 bases and J lost 4, with 15 bases in between. Germline V lookup: CDR1 SGHTA, CDR2 FQGNSA. This CDR3 has 13 amino acids. CDR3 region: CASKSEGSTEAFF. The DNA for the CDR3 is TGTGCCAGTAAATCGGAGGGAAGCACTGAAGCTTTCTTT.

About this clone: The junction departs from germline at one end; a sequencing error may be responsible. The genes are TRBV7-8 and TRBJ2-7; 7 bases map to TRBD2. The CDR3 covers 15 residues. Germline values: CDR1 SGHVS, CDR2 FQNEAQ. The CDR3: CASSLEIAGPGEQYF. CDR3 in DNA: TGTGCCAGCAGTTTAGAAATAGCGGGCCCCGGCGAGCAGTACTTC.

Only a few counts were recorded for this clone. In DNA, the CDR3 is TGTGCCAGCAGCTCTAGCGGGGTCACCGGGGAGCTGTTTTTT. It specifies CASSSSGVTGELFF. This chain joins TRBV7-3 and TRBJ2-2; 9 bases match TRBD2. J was trimmed by 4 bases and V by 4 bases; bases with no gene match: 1. The CDR3 is 14 residues long. The germline V gene has CDR1 SGHTA and CDR2 FQGTGA. Drawing the rest from reference TRBV7-3 and TRBJ2-2, the complete variable domain is GAGVSQTPSNKVTEKGKYVELRCDPISGHTALYWYRQSLGQGPEFLIYFQGTGAADDSGLPNDRFFAVRPEGSVSTLKIQRTERGDSAVYLCASSSSGVTGELFFGEGSRLTVL.

In nucleotides, the CDR3 is TGCAGCGTTGGACAGCACATCACCGGGGAGCTGTTTTTT. Protein sequence: CSVGQHITGELFF. The chain joins TRBV29-1 to TRBJ2-2, with D tentatively TRBD1 (5 bases). Trimming pared 4 bases from V and 4 bases from J, leaving 10 bases between. The CDR3 runs to 13 residues. CDR1 is SQVTM, CDR2 ANQGSEA, per germline.

V and J are TRBV7-2 and TRBJ2-1, with 7 nucleotides matching TRBD2. The V gene's germline CDR1 is SGHTA and CDR2 FQGNSA. Trimming at V came to 3 bases and at J to 5 bases, leaving 10 bases not matched to a gene. The CDR3 loop spans 16 amino acids. The CDR3 sequence: CASSFLAGAINNEQFF. CDR3 DNA sequence: TGTGCCAGCAGCTTTCTCGCGGGAGCGATAAACAATGAGCAGTTCTTC.

The chain links TRBV7-2 to TRBJ1-5, with 8 bases that match TRBD1. The V and J ends lost 6 bases and 7 bases, in that order; junction bases with no gene match: 5. The CDR3 contains 13 residues. Germline CDR1 reads SGHTA; CDR2 reads FQGNSA. Written as DNA, the CDR3 is TGTGCCAGCAGTCTACAGGGGGGACAGCCCCAGCATTTT. This sequence encodes CASSLQGGQPQHF.

The V and J genes are TRBV30 and TRBJ2-7; D perhaps matches TRBD1 (6 bases). The germline V gene encodes CDR1 GTSNPN and CDR2 SVGIG (reference sequence). This CDR3 has 12 residues. V lost 5 bases to trimming and J lost 7 bases, with 15 bases between them. The CDR3 spells CAWAARGGEQYF. The CDR3 DNA sequence: TGTGCCTGGGCCGCCAGGGGTGGAGAGCAGTACTTC.

The V gene is TRBV3-1 (or the pseudogene TRBV3-2), the J gene TRBJ2-2; D may be TRBD2 (6 bases). Deletions cut 0 bases from V and 0 bases from J, with 11 bases between. Germline CDR1 is LGHDT and CDR2 is YNNKEL (reference sequence). The length of the CDR3 is 17 residues. The CDR3 DNA reads as TGTGCCAGCAGCCAAGATCGCCAGCGGGCGAACACCGGGGAGCTGTTTTTT. Protein product: CASSQDRQRANTGELFF.

The chain employs TRBV5-1 and TRBJ1-1; D remains unclear. The CDR3 covers 15 residues. V lost 2 bases to trimming and J lost 0 bases, with 11 bases between them. Germline V gene sequence: CDR1 SGHRS, CDR2 YFSETQ. CDR3 bases: TGCGCCAGCAGCTTCGGTCGGGTAATGAACACTGAAGCTTTCTTT. Protein sequence: CASSFGRVMNTEAFF.

The chain employs TRBV19 and TRBJ2-2; 10 nucleotides line up with TRBD2. From germline, CDR1 is LNHDA and CDR2 SQIVND (reference sequence). Trimming removed 7 bases from V and 4 bases from J; junction bases left unmatched: 6. The CDR3 sequence is 15 residues long. CDR3 DNA: TGTGCCAGTACCCTGACTAGCGGGTTCACCGGGGAGCTGTTTTTT. Translation gives CASTLTSGFTGELFF.

The genes are TRBV6-1 and TRBJ2-6; no firm D call. The ends were cut back, 1 base at V and 0 bases at J, with 4 bases in the middle. Germline V CDR1 and CDR2: MNHNS, SASEGT. The CDR3 is 15 residues long. The CDR3 DNA is TGTGCCAGCAGTGAAGAGAGCTCTGGGGCCAACGTCCTGACTTTC. Its protein is CASSEESSGANVLTF.

This rearrangement joins TRBV19 to TRBJ2-1; TRBD2 matches 9 bases. The V gene end was trimmed by 5 bases and the J gene end by 7 bases; junction bases not matched to a gene: 9. Germline CDR1 and CDR2: LNHDA and SQIVND (reference sequence). This CDR3 is built from 15 residues. The CDR3 DNA is TGTGCCAGTAGTTCCAATAGCGGGAGTTTAAATGAGCAGTTCTTC. This gives the protein CASSSNSGSLNEQFF. The full variable domain, rest sourced from reference TRBV19 and TRBJ2-1, is DGGITQSPKYLFRKEGQNVTLSCEQNLNHDAMYWYRQDPGQGLRLIYYSQIVNDFQKGDIAEGYSVSREKKESFPLTVTSAQKNPTAFYLCASSSNSGSLNEQFFGPGTRLTVL.

V usage is TRBV18 and J usage is TRBJ2-1; D gene uncertain. Trimming pared 3 bases from V and 3 bases from J, leaving 12 bases between. This CDR3 is built from 15 residues. In germline, CDR1 is KGHSH, CDR2 LQKENI. CDR3 DNA sequence: TGTGCCAGCTCACCGGTGGGCTTGGGCTACAATGAGCAGTTCTTC. Its protein is CASSPVGLGYNEQFF.

The gene calls are TRBV7-2 and TRBJ1-4; D gene ambiguous. The V end was cut by 2 bases, the J end by 7 bases, with 11 bases between. CDR1 and CDR2 from the germline V gene are SGHTA and FQGNSA. This CDR3 comprises 14 residues. The chain's CDR3 is CASSLYWSGEKLFF. The DNA of the CDR3 is TGTGCCAGCAGCTTATATTGGTCAGGTGAAAAACTGTTTTTT.

The chain joins TRBV6-5 to TRBJ2-1, with D possibly TRBD1 on 6 matching bases. The germline V gene has CDR1 MNHEY and CDR2 SVGAGI. The ends were cut back, 7 bases at V and 0 bases at J, with 13 bases in the middle. This CDR3 is 15 amino acids long. The CDR3: CASTEGESSYNEQFF. The DNA for the CDR3 is TGTGCCAGCACCGAGGGGGAGAGCTCCTACAATGAGCAGTTCTTC.

The chain links TRBV5-8 to TRBJ2-2; TRBD1 might be the D (5 bases). V lost 6 bases, J lost 3 bases, and 12 bases lay in between. Germline V gives CDR1 SGHTS, CDR2 YDEGEE. This CDR3 is 14 amino acids long. CDR3 DNA: TGTGCCAGCACCCCAGGGCCCTACACCGGGGAGCTGTTTTTT. Encoded protein: CASTPGPYTGELFF.

The rearrangement uses TRBV4-1 and TRBJ1-4; D is unclear. The CDR3 covers 16 residues. CDR1 and CDR2 (germline): MGHRA, YSYEKL. Deletions cut 0 bases from V and 5 bases from J, with 13 bases between. DNA for the CDR3: TGCGCCAGCAGCCAAGAAGGAGTCAGCCAGAATGAAAAACTGTTTTTT. Translation: CASSQEGVSQNEKLFF.

J is TRBJ1-5 and V is TRBV19; a possible D gene is TRBD1 (5 bases). Between the trimmed V and J ends, which lost 5 bases and 6 bases, there was a span of 11 bases. CDR3 length: 13 residues. CDR1 LNHDA and CDR2 SQIVND come from the germline V gene (reference sequence). CDR3 sequence (DNA): TGTGCCAGTAGTGGGGGGGTAATTCAGCCCCAGCATTTT. Translation gives CASSGGVIQPQHF. The full variable domain, with the rest looked up from reference TRBV19 and TRBJ1-5, is DGGITQSPKYLFRKEGQNVTLSCEQNLNHDAMYWYRQDPGQGLRLIYYSQIVNDFQKGDIAEGYSVSREKKESFPLTVTSAQKNPTAFYLCASSGGVIQPQHFGDGTRLSIL.

The chain uses TRBV10-3 and TRBJ2-7; 7 nucleotides line up with TRBD1. This CDR3 comprises 14 residues. Germline V gene lookup returns CDR1 ENHRY and CDR2 SYGVKD. J was trimmed by 6 bases and V by 2 bases; bases with no gene match: 7. CDR3 nucleotide sequence: TGTGCCATCAGTGAGATAAAGGGGGCGGGCGAGCAGTACTTC. Protein: CAISEIKGAGEQYF.

On this clone itself: Within the sample, other DNA sequences also encode this same CDR3. V gene TRBV9 combines with J gene TRBJ1-2; D gene unclear. Trimming pared 3 bases from V and 4 bases from J, leaving 13 bases between. Per germline, CDR1 SGDLS and CDR2 YYNGEE. The length of the CDR3 is 14 residues. CDR3 sequence: CASSGVGGLYGYTF. The CDR3 DNA sequence: TGTGCCAGCAGCGGCGTAGGAGGCCTCTATGGCTACACCTTC. The complete variable domain, with remaining parts taken from reference TRBV9 and TRBJ1-2, reads DSGVTQTPKHLITATGQRVTLRCSPRSGDLSVYWYQQSLDQGLQFLIQYYNGEERAKGNILERFSAQQFPDLHSELNLSSLELGDSALYFCASSGVGGLYGYTFGSGTRLTVV.

The chain combines TRBV7-2 with TRBJ2-4, with D perhaps matching TRBD1 (5 bases). CDR1 is SGHTA and CDR2 is FQGNSA in the germline V gene. Deletions cut 5 bases from V and 6 bases from J, with 14 bases between. The CDR3 contains 14 residues. Written as DNA, the CDR3 is TGTGCCAGCAGCCCCGGCGCAGGGTCAAACATTCAGTACTTC. Protein: CASSPGAGSNIQYF.

The CDR3: CATSDPRDRGTDTQYF. The CDR3 DNA follows: TGTGCCACCAGTGATCCCCGGGACAGGGGGACAGATACGCAGTATTTT. V gene TRBV24-1 combines with J gene TRBJ2-3, with 11 bases identical to TRBD1. The V segment lost 3 bases and the J segment 3 bases; nucleotides outside the gene matches: 4. The CDR3 length is 16 residues. Per germline, CDR1 KGHDR and CDR2 SFDVKD.

The chain carries TRBV5-4 and TRBJ1-5; 9 positions agree with TRBD1. The CDR3 loop spans 16 amino acids. Looked up from germline, CDR1 is SGHNT and CDR2 is YYREEE (reference sequence). J gave up 4 bases and V 2 bases, and 7 bases lay outside the gene matches. CDR3 sequence reads: CASSLAPGQGNQPQHF. CDR3 DNA: TGTGCCAGCAGCTTAGCGCCGGGACAGGGTAATCAGCCCCAGCATTTT.